This entry lists 4 T cell receptor beta chains sequenced from one sample in a study of CD4 T cells in relation to SARS-CoV-2 and coronaviruses. The unexposed donors gave CD4+ T cells in 2011-2018, prior to COVID-19. After less than 11 days of culture, CD4+ T cells were isolated. These TCRs are of unknown antigen specificity. Method: immunoSEQ multiplex PCR; TCRdb's copy keeps in-frame clones and lacks some. The sample lists over 15,000 clones; 70% to 85% were seen once. What was sequenced was CD4+ T cells from PBMCs, cultured in vitro. The receptors come from a human donor in good health.

This clone was counted once. The gene calls are TRBV6-5 and TRBJ1-2, with 11 bases fitting TRBD1. V was clipped by 10 bases and J by 4 bases; unmatched bases: 8. CDR3 length: 14 residues. Germline CDR1 and CDR2: MNHEY and SVGAGI. As DNA, the CDR3 is TGTGCCACCCGGGACAGGGGGATATCCTATGGCTACACCTTC. It is translated as CATRDRGISYGYTF.

V and J are TRBV19 and TRBJ2-6; D gene uncertain. The CDR3 spans 14 residues. The germline V gene encodes CDR1 LNHDA and CDR2 SQIVND (reference sequence). The V end was cut by 8 bases, the J end by 4 bases, with 12 bases between. CDR3 sequence (DNA): TGTGCCAGTTGCGTCGGCCCCGGGGCCAACGTCCTGACTTTC. This gives the protein CASCVGPGANVLTF.

The J gene is TRBJ1-2, the V gene TRBV4-1; TRBD1 agrees at 8 bases. The CDR3 consists of 17 residues. The J segment lost 5 bases and the V segment lost 1 base, leaving 12 bases of the junction unmatched. Germline V gives CDR1 MGHRA, CDR2 YSYEKL. The CDR3 reads CASSQVRQGAYQYGYTF. CDR3 bases: TGCGCCAGCAGCCAAGTTCGGCAGGGGGCCTATCAATATGGCTACACCTTC.

The rearrangement joins TRBV3-1 (or the pseudogene TRBV3-2) to TRBJ2-3, with D perhaps TRBD1 or TRBD2 (5 bases each). Deletions cut 0 bases from V and 2 bases from J, with 9 bases between. The length of the CDR3 is 15 residues. The germline V gene encodes CDR1 LGHDT and CDR2 YNNKEL (reference sequence). This CDR3 reads CASSQDGAYTDTQYF. The CDR3 nucleotides read TGTGCCAGCAGCCAAGACGGGGCCTACACAGATACGCAGTATTTT.